Listed below are T cell receptor beta chains from one sample, sequenced in a study of blood T cell repertoires in COVID-19. TCRdb's table, derived via immunoSEQ multiplex PCR, lists solely in-frame clones and lacks some. The sample shows some 180,000 clones, nearly 90% of them seen only once. The sequencing sample was made of peripheral blood. The receptor source for this set is a middle-aged man with COVID-19, enrolled during active disease. CDR3s include the opening cysteine and the closing phenylalanine or tryptophan. A D gene is named only where the DNA matches it firmly.

>TRBV18|TRBD2|TRBJ2-2|15
CASSRTSGGTGELFF
TGTGCCAGCTCACGGACTAGCGGGGGCACCGGGGAGCTGTTTTTT
>TRBV19|NA|TRBJ2-1|13
CASSMDSRGEQFF
TGTGCCAGTAGTATGGATAGCCGCGGTGAGCAGTTCTTC
>TRBV3-1/TRBV3-2|TRBD1|TRBJ1-5|15
CASSRGPESNQPQHF
TGTGCCAGCAGCAGGGGGCCCGAAAGCAATCAGCCCCAGCATTTT
>TRBV6-5|NA|TRBJ2-5|14
CASSYTQAGETQYF
TGTGCCAGCAGTTACACCCAGGCGGGAGAGACCCAGTACTTC
>TRBV29-1|TRBD2|TRBJ2-1|12
CSREVSYNEQFF
TGCAGCCGGGAGGTCAGCTACAATGAGCAGTTCTTC
>TRBV9|NA|TRBJ1-3|15
CASSVTGDSGNTIYF
TGTGCCAGCAGCGTTACAGGAGACTCTGGAAACACCATATATTTT
>TRBV6-5|TRBD2|TRBJ2-1|14
CASIERRGYNEQFF
TGTGCCAGCATCGAACGGCGGGGGTACAATGAGCAGTTCTTC
>TRBV12-3/TRBV12-4|NA|TRBJ1-3|13
CASSFSSGNTIYF
TGTGCCAGCAGTTTTAGCTCTGGAAACACCATATATTTT
>TRBV2|TRBD2|TRBJ2-1|17
CASSLRLSGGGRPEQFF
TGTGCCAGCAGTCTCCGCCTTAGCGGGGGGGGCAGGCCGGAGCAGTTCTTC
>TRBV27|NA|TRBJ1-6|16
CASRGGQLPFHSPLHF
TGTGCCAGCAGGGGCGGACAACTCCCCTTTCATTCACCCCTCCACTTT
>TRBV7-2|TRBD2|TRBJ2-3|17
CASEGARRGMITDTQYF
TGTGCCAGCGAGGGTGCCCGGCGGGGGATGATCACAGATACGCAGTATTTT
>TRBV10-1|NA|TRBJ1-2|15
CASSESRGRSDGYTF
TGCGCCAGCAGTGAGTCTCGCGGCAGATCCGATGGCTACACCTTC
>TRBV15|TRBD1|TRBJ1-6|15
CATSRIQGIDSPLHF
TGTGCCACCAGCAGGATACAGGGGATCGATTCACCCCTCCACTTT
>TRBV5-1|NA|TRBJ2-7|15
CASSLENRVDYEQYF
TGCGCCAGCAGCTTGGAGAACAGGGTCGACTACGAGCAGTACTTC
>TRBV12-3/TRBV12-4|NA|TRBJ1-4|13
CASSLASRGAVLF
TGTGCCAGCAGTTTAGCTTCCCGTGGGGCGGTTCTTTTT
>TRBV29-1|TRBD1|TRBJ1-2|13
CSVEDRINYGYTF
TGCAGCGTTGAGGACAGGATTAACTATGGCTACACCTTC
>TRBV28|TRBD1|TRBJ1-5|14
CASSQTGGGQPQHF
TGTGCCAGCAGCCAGACAGGGGGAGGGCAGCCCCAGCATTTT
>TRBV28|TRBD1|TRBJ2-7|15
CASSFPEGQGYEQYF
TGTGCCAGCAGTTTCCCCGAGGGACAGGGGTACGAGCAGTACTTC